This T cell receptor (beta chain) was captured by sequencing in a study of T cell repertoires and leukemia-associated antigens. Study conclusions and caveats: Expanded clones' antigen specificity and function were not directly tested. V, J, VDJ and CDR3 counts did not differ significantly among groups.

Of note for this clonotype: The antigen is unknown.

The CD3+ T cells first had an overnight rest without serum. This CDR3 contains 15 residues. Trimming removed 7 bases at V and 12 bases at J, with 27 bases between. Germline V CDR1 and CDR2: MNHEY, SVGAGI. TCRdb itself ran the 5' RACE reads through MiXCR, one entry per CDR3 protein. This sample has 10,000 to 13,000 distinct CDR3 sequences, with about 45% found just once. This TCR was sampled from a female donor in good health. The rearrangement joins TRBV6-5 to TRBJ1-2; D gene unclear. Sequencing was carried out using CD3+ T cells sorted from blood and cultured. CDR3 loop: CASTLGRPSNGGHTF. DNA for the CDR3: TGTGCCAGCACCCTAGGCAGGCCATCAAATGGCGGCCACACCTTC.